These T cell receptor beta chains were read from a single sample in a study of control samples from healthy donors and cancer patients. Produced via immunoSEQ multiplex PCR; TCRdb's table is partial and in-frame only. The sample yields around 84,000 clones, 90% to 95% seen once. The specimen sequenced was blood. The receptors stem from a young man in good health. CDR3s include the opening cysteine and the closing phenylalanine or tryptophan. A D gene is named only where the DNA matches it firmly. Some rows mark clone size as missing; the rest say once, few, many or name a class of expanded clone.

TRBV24-1	NA	NA	TRBJ2-1	TGTGCCACCAGTGATTTGGATAGCCCAATGGTCTATGAGCAGTTCTTC	CATSDLDSPMVYEQFF
TRBV10-3	NA	NA	TRBJ1-3	TGTGCCATCAGTCTGGGAGAAGTGTCTGGAAACACCATATATTTT	CAISLGEVSGNTIYF
TRBV4-1	TRBD2	NA	TRBJ2-7	TGCGCCAGCAGCCCGACCCGACTAGCGGGAGCCCTCTCCTACGAGCAGTACTTC	CASSPTRLAGALSYEQYF
TRBV7-5	NA	NA	TRBJ2-1	TGTGTCATACGAAGGGGTTCGGGGTACAATGAGCAGTTCTTC	CVIRRGSGYNEQFF
TRBV4-2	TRBD2	NA	TRBJ2-5	TGTGCCAGCAGCCAAGATTGGGGGTTCTGGACTAGCGGGGGCCAAGAGACCCAGTACTTC	CASSQDWGFWTSGGQETQYF
TRBV7-9	NA	once	TRBJ1-2	TGTGCCAGCAGCGCCAGGGCCGTAAACTATGGCTACACCTTC	CASSARAVNYGYTF
TRBV28	NA	once	TRBJ1-4	TGTGCCAGCAGTTTATTGAGATGGTCCTATGGAAAACTGTTTTTT	CASSLLRWSYGKLFF
TRBV9	NA	NA	TRBJ1-3	TGTGCCAGCAGCACCCCGACCACGACCGTTGGAAACACCATATATTTT	CASSTPTTTVGNTIYF
TRBV29-1	NA	NA	TRBJ2-1	TGCAGCGTAAAACCTGGTAGGAATGAGCAGTTCTTC	CSVKPGRNEQFF
TRBV28	NA	NA	TRBJ2-4	TGTGCCAGCAGTTTTGGCCCGGCCAAAAACATTCAGTACTTC	CASSFGPAKNIQYF
TRBV7-2	NA	few	TRBJ2-3	TGTGCCAGCAGCTTAGCCCAGCTCACAGATACGCAGTATTTT	CASSLAQLTDTQYF
TRBV27	TRBD1	NA	TRBJ1-1	TGTGCCAGCAGTTCCAAAAGGGGGCGCGATGTGAACACTGAAGCTTTCTTT	CASSSKRGRDVNTEAFF
TRBV27	NA	NA	TRBJ2-7	TGTGCCAGCAGTCCCCCCTACAGATACGAGCAGTACTTC	CASSPPYRYEQYF
TRBV4-1	NA	NA	TRBJ1-2	TGCGCCAGCAGCCAAGCATTAGCTAACTATGGCTACACCTTC	CASSQALANYGYTF
TRBV24-1	TRBD2	NA	TRBJ2-3	TGTGCCACCGCCGACCGGGAGGCCTCGACAGATACGCAGTATTTT	CATADREASTDTQYF
TRBV29-1	NA	NA	TRBJ1-2	TGCAGCGCCCGGACTCCTAAGCTTCATGGCTACACCTTC	CSARTPKLHGYTF
TRBV27	NA	NA	TRBJ2-3	TGTGCCAGCAGGGGGCCTAGCACAGATACGCAGTATTTT	CASRGPSTDTQYF
TRBV3-1/TRBV3-2	TRBD1	NA	TRBJ1-5	TGTGCCAGCAGCCGATCAGGGGGCGGAAGCAATCAGCCCCAGCATTTT	CASSRSGGGSNQPQHF
TRBV7-2	TRBD1	NA	TRBJ1-5	TGTGCCAGCAGCCTAGACAGGGCCAGCAATCAGCCCCAGCATTTT	CASSLDRASNQPQHF
TRBV4-1	NA	NA	TRBJ1-3	TGCGCCAGCAGCCAAGTAGCTCAGATTTCTGGAAACACCATATATTTT	CASSQVAQISGNTIYF
TRBV5-4	TRBD1	NA	TRBJ2-4	TGTGCCAGCAGCCCAACCGGGACAGGGGACAAAAACATTCAGTACTTC	CASSPTGTGDKNIQYF
TRBV7-2	NA	NA	TRBJ1-4	TGTGCCAGCAGACTACAGGGAATTAATGAAAAACTGTTTTTT	CASRLQGINEKLFF